This TCR beta chain was identified during a study of beta chain features in type 1 diabetes. General study results and limits: Researchers report that Type 1 diabetes patients had moderately but significantly shorter TCRB CDR3s across all four CD4+ subsets.

Expressed TCRB transcripts were sequenced, since all the RNA that had been isolated was reverse transcribed. TCRdb's copy holds only in-frame clones and misses some; the assay was immunoSEQ multiplex PCR. The table records some 350,000 clones, about 13% of them present only once. With 4 bases clipped from V and 6 bases from J, the junction kept 2 bases outside the gene matches. This CDR3 has 13 residues. The germline CDR1 and CDR2 sequences are SGDLS and YYNGEE. A word on this clone: Antigen: not known.

The sequenced sample consisted of naive CD4+ T cells from blood. The chain carries TRBV9 and TRBJ2-1; 9 positions match TRBD2. The origin of this receptor is a woman under 30 with type 1 diabetes. This CDR3 is CASSTGLANEQFF. The CDR3 DNA reads TGTGCCAGCAGCACGGGACTAGCCAATGAGCAGTTCTTC.